Following are 20 T cell receptor beta chains from one sample sequenced in a study of T cell repertoires in cytomegalovirus infection. MiXCR was run by TCRdb on the reads, yielding one entry per CDR3 protein. This table holds more than 400,000 distinct CDR3 sequences, 26% found once. Sequencing input: PBMCs. The receptors originated from a human donor in good health (CMV status not recorded). Some clones in this sample may be carry-over from other donors' samples.

This clonotype was counted once. This chain uses TRBV19 with TRBJ1-2; D not certain. Between the trimmed V and J ends, which lost 5 bases and 4 bases, there was a span of 17 bases. The CDR3 loop spans 15 amino acids. From germline, CDR1 is LNHDA and CDR2 SQIVND (reference sequence). CDR3 residues: CASSPNRGSGYGYTF. CDR3 DNA sequence: TGTGCCAGTAGTCCCAATCGGGGTTCTGGCTATGGCTACACCTTC. Together with reference TRBV19 and TRBJ1-2, the CDR3 gives the full variable domain: DGGITQSPKYLFRKEGQNVTLSCEQNLNHDAMYWYRQDPGQGLRLIYYSQIVNDFQKGDIAEGYSVSREKKESFPLTVTSAQKNPTAFYLCASSPNRGSGYGYTFGSGTRLTVV.

The chain has TRBV27 and TRBJ1-6; 9 bases are a match to TRBD1. Germline-derived CDR1 and CDR2 are MNHEY and SMNVEV (reference sequence). The V segment lost 5 bases and the J segment 16 bases; nucleotides outside the gene matches: 18. The CDR3 is 16 residues long. The CDR3 DNA reads TGTGCCAGCAGTCTGGGGACAGGGAGGAATGTGTTATATCTCCACTTT. It yields the protein CASSLGTGRNVLYLHF.

V and J are TRBV7-6 and TRBJ2-7; TRBD1 or TRBD2 may be the D gene (5 bases each). CDR1 is SGHVS and CDR2 is FNYEAQ in the germline V gene. Trimming removed 5 bases from V and 1 base from J, with 9 bases in between. This CDR3 is 13 amino acids long. The chain's CDR3 is CASSEGESYEQYF. The CDR3 DNA is TGTGCCAGCAGCGAAGGGGAGTCCTACGAGCAGTACTTC.

This clonotype occurred many times. J is TRBJ1-1 and V is TRBV11-2; D not certain. CDR1 is SGHAT, CDR2 FQNNGV, per germline. The CDR3 covers 12 residues. Trimming stripped 2 bases from V and 4 bases from J, with 5 bases between. This chain's CDR3 is CASSLFGTEAFF. The DNA of the CDR3 is TGTGCCAGCAGCTTATTCGGCACTGAAGCTTTCTTT.

This clonotype was recorded many times. The V and J genes are TRBV7-2 and TRBJ2-5, with 7 bases that match TRBD2. The CDR3 loop spans 15 amino acids. V was pared by 7 bases and J by 4 bases, with 12 bases of the junction left unmatched. CDR1 is SGHTA and CDR2 is FQGNSA in the germline V gene. CDR3 sequence (DNA): TGTGCCAGCATCAAAGAAACGTCGGGGGGAGAGACCCAGTACTTC. Its protein is CASIKETSGGETQYF.

The sample holds a few counts of this clonotype. V gene TRBV28 combines with J gene TRBJ2-1; D is uncertain. V was trimmed by 6 bases and J by 3 bases, leaving 6 bases between them. CDR1 and CDR2 from the germline V gene are MDHEN and SYDVKM. The CDR3 is 12 amino acids. The CDR3 region is CASRDDYNEQFF. The CDR3 region has the DNA TGTGCCAGCAGGGACGACTACAATGAGCAGTTCTTC.

This clonotype was recorded many times. The J gene is TRBJ1-1, the V gene TRBV7-8; perhaps TRBD1 as D (5 bases). V shed 5 bases and J shed 1 base, with 14 bases lying between them. Per germline, CDR1 SGHVS and CDR2 FQNEAQ. The length of the CDR3 is 15 residues. The CDR3 spells CASSARRGRNTEAFF. Written as DNA, the CDR3 is TGTGCCAGCAGCGCTCGGAGGGGCCGGAACACTGAAGCTTTCTTT.

This clonotype was observed at least ten times. The chain employs TRBV7-8 and TRBJ2-1; 14 bases line up with TRBD2. V lost 1 base, J lost 0 bases, and 5 bases stayed unmatched. The V gene's germline CDR1 is SGHVS and CDR2 FQNEAQ. CDR3 length equals 19 residues. The CDR3 protein is CASSLVGTSGSSSYNEQFF. The CDR3 DNA follows: TGTGCCAGCAGCTTAGTAGGGACTAGCGGGAGTAGCTCCTACAATGAGCAGTTCTTC.

This clonotype has just a few counts. The V and J genes are TRBV2 and TRBJ1-5, with no clear D. The CDR3 runs 12 residues. The germline V and J ends were trimmed by 3 bases and 6 bases, with 6 bases remaining between them. Germline V gene lookup returns CDR1 SNHLY and CDR2 FYNNEI. The CDR3 spells CASSEWRQPQHF. In nucleotides, the CDR3 is TGTGCCAGCAGTGAGTGGCGTCAGCCCCAGCATTTT.

This clonotype has a count of ten or more. The rearrangement links TRBV12-3 or TRBV12-4 to TRBJ1-4; D gene ambiguous. V shed 2 bases and J shed 7 bases, with 5 bases lying between them. This CDR3 is 12 amino acids long. CDR3 DNA sequence: TGTGCCAGCAGTTTAAGAGGTGAAAAACTGTTTTTT. Translating gives CASSLRGEKLFF.

This clonotype was picked up many times. The gene calls are TRBV7-2 and TRBJ2-7; no reliable D call. Trimming took 1 base from V and 0 from J, leaving 7 bases between them. The CDR3 loop spans 14 amino acids. CDR1 is SGHTA, CDR2 FQGNSA, per germline. The CDR3 DNA reads as TGTGCCAGCAGCTTAGGTCAGGCCTCCTACGAGCAGTACTTC. It is translated as CASSLGQASYEQYF.

V gene TRBV6-5 combines with J gene TRBJ1-1; no definite D call. The V and J ends lost 6 bases and 4 bases respectively, with 12 bases between them. Per the germline V gene, CDR1 is MNHEY and CDR2 is SVGAGI. CDR3 size: 13 residues. The CDR3 DNA reads as TGTGCCAGCAGGCTAACGGGAGCCACTGAAGCTTTCTTT. Translation: CASRLTGATEAFF.

This chain joins TRBV5-1 and TRBJ1-1; 12 bases are a match to TRBD1. CDR3 length: 18 amino acids. The ends lost 0 bases at V and 1 base at J; junction bases unmatched: 7. Germline V lookup: CDR1 SGHRS, CDR2 YFSETQ. CDR3 sequence (DNA): TGCGCCAGCAGCTTGGCCCCGGGACAGGGGGCAGGGAACACTGAAGCTTTCTTT. Protein sequence: CASSLAPGQGAGNTEAFF.

This sequence joins TRBV19 and TRBJ2-3, with TRBD1 matching over 10 bases. Germline V gene sequence: CDR1 LNHDA, CDR2 SQIVND (reference sequence). The CDR3 has 15 residues. The junction had 5 bases not matched to a gene; V was cut back by 4 bases and J by 4 bases. The CDR3 loop is CASSRPGQGSDTQYF. CDR3 bases: TGTGCCAGTAGTAGGCCGGGACAGGGGTCAGATACGCAGTATTTT. Combining the CDR3 with reference TRBV19 and TRBJ2-3 gives the whole variable domain DGGITQSPKYLFRKEGQNVTLSCEQNLNHDAMYWYRQDPGQGLRLIYYSQIVNDFQKGDIAEGYSVSREKKESFPLTVTSAQKNPTAFYLCASSRPGQGSDTQYFGPGTRLTVL.

The sample holds a few counts of this clonotype. The chain uses TRBV12-3 or TRBV12-4 and TRBJ2-3; unclear D gene. There are 14 residues in the CDR3. Trimming pared 6 bases from V and 1 base from J, leaving 11 bases between. CDR3 DNA sequence: TGTGCCAGCAGATCCCTCCCCGGCACAGATACGCAGTATTTT. Residues: CASRSLPGTDTQYF.

The sample holds a few counts of this clonotype. This sequence joins TRBV25-1 and TRBJ2-7, with 8 positions matching TRBD1. The CDR3 is made up of 15 amino acids. Germline V gene sequence: CDR1 MGHDK, CDR2 SYGVNS. V trimming: 6 bases; J trimming: 7 bases; junction bases outside the gene matches: 14. In nucleotides, the CDR3 is TGTGCCAGCAGCCGGACAGGGTCGGCCTTTCCTGAGCAGTACTTC. Translated: CASSRTGSAFPEQYF.

This clonotype was observed a handful of times. The chain has TRBV5-4 and TRBJ1-5; TRBD1 is a possible D gene (6 bases). The CDR3 has 13 residues. V was clipped by 3 bases and J by 5 bases, with 9 bases between them. Germline CDR1 is SGHNT and CDR2 is YYREEE (reference sequence). CDR3 amino acids: CASSSDRHQPQHF. The CDR3 DNA reads as TGTGCCAGCAGCTCGGACAGACATCAGCCCCAGCATTTT.

This sequence joins TRBV7-2 and TRBJ2-3; 12 bases line up with TRBD2. Unmatched junction bases numbered 7, after V lost 5 bases and J lost 4 bases. The CDR3 covers 16 residues. The germline gives CDR1 SGHTA, CDR2 FQGNSA. The CDR3 spells CASSGRLAGAADTQYF. CDR3 DNA: TGTGCCAGCAGCGGGCGACTAGCGGGAGCTGCAGATACGCAGTATTTT.

The sample holds many counts of this clonotype. The CDR3 DNA sequence: TGTGCCAGCAGGATCGACAGGGGAAAAACTGAAGCTTTCTTT. This gives the protein CASRIDRGKTEAFF. The rearrangement uses TRBV7-9 and TRBJ1-1; 8 nucleotides line up with TRBD1. The CDR3 spans 14 residues. CDR1 and CDR2 (germline): SEHNR, FQNEAQ (reference sequence). V lost 6 bases and J lost 5; bases outside the gene matches: 8.

Details on this clonotype: Germline and junction disagree at one end, which may indicate a read error. CDR3 sequence: CAGRLEETQYF. In nucleotides, the CDR3 is TGTGCCGGCAGACTGGAAGAGACCCAGTACTTC. The genes are TRBV6-1 and TRBJ2-5; D ambiguous. Germline loops: CDR1 MNHNS, CDR2 SASEGT. This CDR3 is built from 11 residues.